This record covers a single T cell receptor (beta chain). Its antigen is as yet unknown. This sample was included in a study of cytomegalovirus exposure and HLA in healthy donors. This CDR3 has 14 amino acids. Germline assignment: CDR1 SGHAT and CDR2 FQDESV (reference sequence). The V segment lost 8 bases and the J segment 5 bases; nucleotides outside the gene matches: 6. The PCR ran on 60 Vbeta and 13 Jbeta primers. Clones were read by immunoSEQ multiplex PCR, and TCRdb kept only the in-frame ones, dropping some. The top ten hold 2.5% to 3.5% of the sample, which has 150,000 or so clones, roughly four fifths seen once. Study outcomes and limitations: Later analysis associated a missense DCLRE1C variant with TCR beta V- and J-gene trimming.

V is TRBV11-1 and J is TRBJ2-2; 9 bases are shared with TRBD1. Sequencing was done on a sample of PBMCs. This TCR was recovered from a man between 35 and 55 years old in good health and CMV-seropositive. The CDR3 reads CASSQGAETGELFF. The DNA of the CDR3 is TGTGCCAGCTCACAGGGGGCAGAGACCGGGGAGCTGTTTTTT.